This TCR beta chain is from a study of early T cells in non-severe SARS-CoV-2 infection. Study-wide context: Sequencing input comprised bulk RNA from unsorted whole blood; chain pairing was not available.

The protocol attached unique molecular identifiers to individual cDNA molecules. TCRdb analysed the 5' RACE reads with MiXCR anew, one entry per CDR3 protein. This sample has roughly 100,000 distinct CDR3 sequences, with about an eighth found just once. This clonotype was picked up many times. Antigen specificity is unknown. This CDR3 comprises 15 residues. V was clipped by 0 bases and J by 2 bases; unmatched bases: 6. CDR1 and CDR2 from the germline V gene are DFQATT and SNEGSKA (reference sequence). Study-wide results and caveats: Anti-spike CD8 responses were favored by VDJdb matching, which missed private and CD4 specificities.

The clonotype originates from an adult who was a healthcare worker with PCR-confirmed SARS-CoV-2 infection or an uninfected control (not recorded which). The material sequenced was whole blood. This sequence joins TRBV20-1 and TRBJ2-5; TRBD2 aligns across 7 bases. CDR3 bases: TGCAGTGCTAGAGATCGGGCTAGCGGTCAAGAGACCCAGTACTTC. Protein sequence: CSARDRASGQETQYF.